This is a list of T cell receptor beta chains from one sample in a study of monozygotic twins with cystic fibrosis. Libraries were prepared by immunoSEQ multiplex PCR; TCRdb keeps only in-frame clonotypes and omits some of them. The data show approximately 23,000 clones, around nine tenths seen once. What was sequenced was blood. The receptors derive from a woman in her twenties or thirties with cystic fibrosis. CDR3s include the opening cysteine and the closing phenylalanine or tryptophan. A D gene is named only where the DNA matches it firmly.

V | D | CDR3
TRBV29-1 | TRBD2 | CSVEQGLAGGPGEQFF
TRBV30 | TRBD2 | CAWNQGLASYEQFF
TRBV2 | - | CASSVKVETQYF
TRBV30 | TRBD1 | CAQSRGNQETQYF
TRBV6-4 | TRBD2 | CASSALAGDSTDTQYF
TRBV28 | - | CASSPIADLTYEQYF
TRBV7-2 | - | CASRYRGGASQETQYF
TRBV19 | - | CASSPRVGSSYEQYF
TRBV9 | TRBD1 | CASNLRDRANYGYTF
TRBV29-1 | - | CSVGGMEAFF
TRBV4-1 | - | CASSQETESDYQPQHF
TRBV29-1 | - | CSVVRVYQETQYF
TRBV4-3 | TRBD2 | CASSQDLAGGGNEQFF
TRBV5-6 | TRBD2 | CASSLGTSRNEQFF
TRBV5-1 | - | CASSLAGPNSYPYNEQFF
TRBV5-6 | - | CASSLGPGYEQYF
TRBV7-8 | TRBD1 | CTSSWSTGGSEKLFF
TRBV5-5 | TRBD1 | CASSGYRGQETQYF
TRBV5-1 | - | CASSLGGTSNQPQHF
TRBV11-2 | TRBD2 | CASSLVVGGADTQYF
TRBV6-9 | TRBD1 | CASSYEDRPGELFF
TRBV18 | - | CASSPPLWRANTEAFF
TRBV7-9 | - | CASSLGPGGFTEAFF
TRBV4-3 | TRBD2 | CASSQVSGGHTDTQYF
TRBV29-1 | - | CSTETGNYGYTF
TRBV4-1 | - | CASSQEKQVNYGYTF
TRBV7-2 | - | CASRPRAGRIQETQYF
TRBV18 | - | CASSPGRGPGETQYF
TRBV11-2 | - | CASSSARARYF
TRBV28 | - | CASSSTGHSGANVLTF
TRBV5-1 | TRBD1 | CASSFSLGQGWDEAFF